This is a list of T cell receptor beta chains from one sample in a study of T cell responses to AZD1222 COVID-19 vaccine. Sequencing used immunoSEQ multiplex PCR; TCRdb keeps in-frame clones, though not all of them. The sample records about 150,000 clones, more than 75% being singletons. This specimen was peripheral blood, taken 28 days after the second AZD1222 dose. These receptors all come from an adult who received the AZD1222 COVID-19 vaccine. The CDR3 runs from the conserved cysteine through the conserved F or W. A D gene is named only where the DNA matches it firmly. Clone size is not always given. Where it is, it says once, few, many or a class for expanded clones.

J | V | length | size | D | CDR3 | DNA
TRBJ2-7 | TRBV18 | 14 | NA | NA | CASSRSGSSYEQYF | TGTGCCAGCTCAAGAAGTGGCTCATCCTACGAGCAGTACTTC
TRBJ2-7 | TRBV20-1 | 15 | NA | TRBD2 | CSASHLAGDSYEQYF | TGCAGTGCTAGTCATCTAGCGGGGGACTCCTACGAGCAGTACTTC
TRBJ2-3 | TRBV7-2 | 15 | NA | TRBD2 | CASRLGLAFTDTQYF | TGTGCCAGCAGGCTGGGACTAGCATTCACAGATACGCAGTATTTT
TRBJ1-5 | TRBV28 | 11 | NA | NA | CASSGNQPQHF | TGTGCCAGCTCGGGTAATCAGCCCCAGCATTTT
TRBJ2-1 | TRBV24-1 | 17 | NA | NA | CATSDLRGTGNYNEQFF | TGTGCCACCAGTGATTTAAGGGGTACAGGGAACTACAATGAGCAGTTCTTC
TRBJ1-1 | TRBV7-9 | 13 | NA | NA | CASSGIRNTEAFF | TGTGCCAGCAGCGGCATAAGGAACACTGAAGCTTTCTTT
TRBJ1-1 | TRBV4-2 | 13 | NA | NA | CASSQQIYTEAFF | TGTGCCAGCAGCCAACAAATATACACTGAAGCTTTCTTT
TRBJ1-1 | TRBV19 | 14 | NA | TRBD1 | CASSIQGANTEAFF | TGTGCCAGTAGTATTCAGGGGGCTAACACTGAAGCTTTCTTT
TRBJ2-1 | TRBV27 | 18 | NA | TRBD2 | CASARTSGRAGLNNEQFF | TGTGCCAGCGCCCGGACTAGCGGGAGGGCCGGTCTGAACAATGAGCAGTTCTTC
TRBJ2-7 | TRBV7-2 | 19 | NA | NA | CASSLRDSFPLPESYEQYF | TGTGCCAGCAGCTTACGGGATAGCTTCCCATTACCGGAATCTTACGAGCAGTACTTC
TRBJ2-1 | TRBV7-3 | 16 | NA | TRBD1 | CASSYSGTASYNEQFF | TGTGCCAGCAGTTATTCCGGGACAGCCTCCTACAATGAGCAGTTCTTC
TRBJ2-3 | TRBV4-2 | 17 | NA | TRBD2 | CASSQDVTSGITDTQYF | TGTGCCAGCAGCCAAGATGTGACTAGCGGAATCACAGATACGCAGTATTTT
TRBJ1-2 | TRBV7-9 | 15 | few | NA | CASSLAGRINYGYTF | TGTGCCAGCAGCTTAGCTGGCCGGATCAACTATGGCTACACCTTC
TRBJ2-7 | TRBV27 | 12 | NA | NA | CASRSYSYEQYF | TGTGCCAGCAGATCCTACTCCTACGAGCAGTACTTC
TRBJ1-6 | TRBV7-2 | 18 | NA | NA | CASSLSVSQAGLNSPLHF | TGTGCCAGCAGCTTATCGGTTTCGCAGGCCGGTTTGAATTCACCCCTCCACTTT
TRBJ2-1 | TRBV29-1 | 11 | NA | NA | CSVTRGNEQFF | TGCAGCGTCACCCGGGGGAATGAGCAGTTCTTC
TRBJ1-1 | TRBV6-1 | 14 | NA | NA | CASSDRGLNTEAFF | TGTGCCAGCAGTGATCGGGGCCTGAACACTGAAGCTTTCTTT
TRBJ2-3 | TRBV7-8 | 18 | NA | TRBD2 | CASSLGTSGGGGADTQYF | TGTGCCAGCAGCTTGGGAACTAGCGGTGGGGGTGGCGCAGATACGCAGTATTTT